One and the same sample provided the 4 T cell receptor beta chains below, sequenced in a study of regulatory T cells in long-lasting Graves disease. Both iRepertoire HTBI primers and Arm-PCR of CDR3 regions were used to build the TCR beta libraries. In TCRdb, the multiplex PCR reads were re-called with MiXCR into one record per CDR3 protein. The sample has 550,000 to 650,000 distinct CDR3 sequences, more than 15% seen once. Time point reported: newly diagnosed GD, antithyroid drugs for less than 3 months. The TCR library used RNA extracted from PBMCs. Separately, the same data were catalogued under a study of T cells in Graves' hyperthyroidism and ophthalmopathy.

The material sequenced was peripheral blood mononuclear cells (PBMCs), taken at new diagnosis, from a patient treated with antithyroid drugs. Every receptor here comes from a man aged 18 to 30 with Graves disease.

This chain uses TRBV19 with TRBJ2-2; 9 nucleotides agree with TRBD1. CDR1 is LNHDA and CDR2 is SQIVND in the germline V gene (reference sequence). Trimming at V came to 3 bases and at J to 7 bases, leaving 12 bases not matched to a gene. This CDR3 has 17 amino acids. The DNA for the CDR3 is TGTGCCAGTAGTATCTTGCCGGGACAGGGAGGGGACGGGGAGCTGTTTTTT. Its protein is CASSILPGQGGDGELFF.

This clonotype came up many times. The chain uses TRBV7-8 and TRBJ2-3; 7 nucleotides match TRBD1. The CDR3 contains 15 residues. Germline V gene sequence: CDR1 SGHVS, CDR2 FQNEAQ. Germline trimming cut 5 bases from V and 2 bases from J; bases unmatched to any gene: 7. CDR3 loop: CASSPGTATTDTQYF. CDR3 bases: TGTGCCAGCAGCCCCGGGACAGCAACCACAGATACGCAGTATTTT.

This chain connects TRBV28 to TRBJ1-1, with 9 bases that match TRBD1. This CDR3 comprises 14 residues. The ends lost 6 bases at V and 5 bases at J; junction bases unmatched: 7. Germline lookup yields CDR1 MDHEN and CDR2 SYDVKM. This CDR3 reads CASRHRDRDTEAFF. In DNA, the CDR3 is TGTGCCAGCAGGCACCGGGACAGGGATACTGAAGCTTTCTTT. The full variable domain, with the rest looked up from reference TRBV28 and TRBJ1-1, is DVKVTQSSRYLVKRTGEKVFLECVQDMDHENMFWYRQDPGLGLRLIYFSYDVKMKEKGDIPEGYSVSREKKERFSLILESASTNQTSMYLCASRHRDRDTEAFFGQGTRLTVV.

At least ten counts were recorded for this clonotype. V and J are TRBV7-3 and TRBJ2-3; 9 bases line up with TRBD2. CDR1 and CDR2 from the germline V gene are SGHTA and FQGTGA. Germline trimming cut 5 bases from V and 3 bases from J; bases unmatched to any gene: 6. This CDR3 has 15 residues. The CDR3 DNA is TGTGCCAGCAGCCAATATGCGGGAGGGACAGATACGCAGTATTTT. Encoded protein: CASSQYAGGTDTQYF.